The clone carrying this TCR beta chain was detected only a few times. Its antigen is unidentified. This entry comes from a study of cytomegalovirus exposure and HLA in healthy donors. With 60 Vbeta and 13 Jbeta primers, the PCR was carried out. Libraries were prepared by immunoSEQ multiplex PCR; TCRdb keeps only in-frame clonotypes and omits some of them. The sample shows some 100,000 clones, about 75% of them seen only once. Study-level points and caveats: The study found most TCR sequences rare, yet found some public TCRs in many donors. When analyzed later, the rates of TCR association showed variation by HLA locus, with DRB1 the most and HLA-C the fewest.

In germline, CDR1 is SGHTA, CDR2 FQGNSA. V dropped 5 bases and J dropped 1 base, with 14 bases sitting between them. The CDR3 has 15 residues. This rearrangement joins TRBV7-2 to TRBJ1-1, with D possibly matching TRBD1 (6 bases). The clonotype was recovered from a woman aged 40-49 years in good health and CMV-seropositive. Sequencing input: PBMCs. The CDR3 reads CASSKGIGGNTEAFF. The CDR3 nucleotides read TGTGCCAGCAGCAAAGGCATAGGGGGGAACACTGAAGCTTTCTTT.